This T cell receptor (beta chain) was observed in a study of T cells in Graves' hyperthyroidism and ophthalmopathy. Study-level information: Pretreatment peripheral blood was obtained at initial diagnosis.

Authors of the study amplified TCR beta CDR3 regions from RNA transcripts. The TCR CDR3 was amplified in a first-round RT-PCR using the HTBI primer set. TCRdb ran MiXCR on the multiplex PCR reads and lists one entry per CDR3 protein. This sample has hundreds of thousands of distinct CDR3 sequences, with roughly 18% found just once. This clonotype was counted at least ten times. Its cognate antigen is unknown. V was trimmed by 10 bases and J by 2 bases, leaving 17 bases between them. The CDR3 contains 14 residues. Per germline, CDR1 MDHEN and CDR2 SYDVKM. Study-wide points: Blood also showed most of the thyroid clonotypes that were expanded above 0.001. In simple terms, a model built on 13 V-J features told ophthalmopathy apart from stable hyperthyroidism.

Diagnoses were established using clinical symptoms, serum thyroxine and TRAb, thyroid ultrasound and orbital computed tomography. The chain recombines TRBV28 with TRBJ2-5; tentative D call: TRBD2 (5 bases). This sequence was found in a man aged 40-49 years with Graves' hyperthyroidism. The sample comprised blood. CDR3 nucleotide sequence: TGTGCCACCGAACTAAGAGGGAGACAAGAGACCCAGTACTTC. Amino acid sequence: CATELRGRQETQYF.